These T cell receptor beta chains were read from a single sample in a study of T-cell memory formation after mild COVID-19. MiXCR was run by TCRdb on the 5' RACE reads, yielding one entry per CDR3 protein. The sample includes about 190,000 distinct CDR3 sequences, approximately 30% of them seen just once. Sequencing used PBMCs or a T cell subset sorted from them (not recorded which). These receptor sequences come from an adult woman who had mild COVID-19 (a few samples of this study predate the infection). Cell type and time point are not known. The CDR3 runs from the conserved cysteine through the conserved F or W. D genes are given only for firm matches. Only part of the rows carry a size: once, few, many, or a class if the clone is expanded.

- TRBJ2-1 TRBV11-1 - TGTGCCAGCAGCTCCAGGATAAATGAGCAGTTCTTC CASSSRINEQFF
- TRBJ1-6 TRBV7-3 - TGTGCCAGCAGCTCGAAGGCTCGTGTTGTTGGATCCCTCCACTTT CASSSKARVVGSLHF
- TRBJ2-2 TRBV7-9 - TGTGCCAGCAGCTTATGGACCCCGAACACCGGGGAGCTGTTTTTT CASSLWTPNTGELFF
few TRBJ1-5 TRBV29-1 TRBD1 TGCAGCGTTGGACAGGGCAGAGAGCCCCAGCATTTT CSVGQGREPQHF
many TRBJ2-1 TRBV5-1 TRBD2 TGCGCCAGCAGCTTGGGGGTGACTAGCGGCCTTCTCGAGCAGTTCTTC CASSLGVTSGLLEQFF
- TRBJ2-3 TRBV7-2 TRBD2 TGTGCCAGCAGCTTAGCCCGGACTAGCGGGAGCACAGATACGCAGTATTTT CASSLARTSGSTDTQYF
- TRBJ1-6 TRBV7-8 - TGTGCCAGCAGCTTCATTTGGTCACCCCTCCACTTT CASSFIWSPLHF
- TRBJ1-6 TRBV4-1 - TGCGCCAGCAGCCAAGTTGATCGTTATTCACCCCTCCACTTT CASSQVDRYSPLHF
few TRBJ1-1 TRBV29-1 - TGCAGGGGTTCGGGGCGTTTGTGGGACGGAAACACTGAAGCTTTCTTT CRGSGRLWDGNTEAFF
- TRBJ2-7 TRBV29-1 - TGCAGCGTTGTAGGGCGGGCCTCCCCCTACGAGCAGTACTTC CSVVGRASPYEQYF
few TRBJ2-5 TRBV5-1 TRBD1 TGCGCCAGCAGCTTGTTCGGGACAGGGGGCGTAGAGACCCAGTACTTC CASSLFGTGGVETQYF
few TRBJ2-7 TRBV4-3 TRBD2 TGCGCCAGCAGCCAAGATGGACTAGCGGGTCCCTCCTACGAGCAGTACTTC CASSQDGLAGPSYEQYF
- TRBJ2-1 TRBV15 - TGTGCCACCAGCGGAATGGTGAGCTCCTACAATGAGCAGTTCTTC CATSGMVSSYNEQFF
- TRBJ2-1 TRBV7-8 - TGTGCCAGCAGCTCGGTAGGAAATGAGCAGTTCTTC CASSSVGNEQFF
- TRBJ2-1 TRBV3-1 - TGTGCCAGCAGCCGATCTAAAAGGGGGACAATCATCAACAATGAGCAGTTCTTC CASSRSKRGTIINNEQFF
- TRBJ2-7 TRBV3-1 - TGTGCCAGCAGCCAAGAAACTCCCCACTACGAGCAGTACTTC CASSQETPHYEQYF
few TRBJ2-3 TRBV20-1 TRBD1 TGCAGTGCTAGAGTATTAAGACAGGGCCTTCGGGAAGATACGCAGTATTTT CSARVLRQGLREDTQYF
- TRBJ2-3 TRBV6-1 - TGTGCCAGCAGTGTGCCAGGTTTCATGAATACGCAGTATTTT CASSVPGFMNTQYF
- TRBJ2-5 TRBV20-1 - TGCAGTGGGTACCAAGAGACCCAGTACTTC CSGYQETQYF
few TRBJ2-3 TRBV7-9 - TGTGCCAGCAGCGGCCGTCAGGTTAGCACAGATACGCAGTATTTT CASSGRQVSTDTQYF
few TRBJ2-7 TRBV9 - TGTGCCAGCAGTGGCCTACTCGGCGAGCAGTACTTC CASSGLLGEQYF
- TRBJ2-1 TRBV15 TRBD2 TGTGCCACCAGCAGAGATCTTATTACTAGCGGCCGCAATGAGCAGTTCTTC CATSRDLITSGRNEQFF